This T cell receptor beta chain is drawn from a study of blood T cell repertoires in COVID-19. V trimming: 4 bases; J trimming: 0 bases; junction bases outside the gene matches: 7. Germline assignment: CDR1 SGHRS and CDR2 YFSETQ. The CDR3 consists of 17 residues. Study processing details: Using reference gene primer amplification, nucleated cell counts were estimated. Measured with immunoSEQ multiplex PCR; TCRdb has only the in-frame clones, and not every one. That table supplies the V and J calls and clone size; D and trimming were determined from the DNA. The sample records roughly 260,000 clones, 87% being singletons.

The rearrangement joins TRBV5-1 to TRBJ2-1; 10 bases align to TRBD1. The sample comprised peripheral blood. The source is a woman between 45 and 60 years old with acute or convalescent COVID-19. The CDR3 sequence: CASSVRQGASSYNEQFF. The CDR3 coding sequence is TGCGCCAGCAGCGTGAGACAGGGGGCGAGCTCCTACAATGAGCAGTTCTTC.